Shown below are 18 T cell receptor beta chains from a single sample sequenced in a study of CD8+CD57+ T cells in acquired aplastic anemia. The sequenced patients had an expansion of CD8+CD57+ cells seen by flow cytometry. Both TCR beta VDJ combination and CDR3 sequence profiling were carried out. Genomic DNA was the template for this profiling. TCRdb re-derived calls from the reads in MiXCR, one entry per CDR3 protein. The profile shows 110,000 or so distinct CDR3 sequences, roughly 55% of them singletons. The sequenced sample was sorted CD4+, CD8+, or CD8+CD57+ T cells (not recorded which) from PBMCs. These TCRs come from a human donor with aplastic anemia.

The CDR3 spells CASSLQGTGDSPLHF. DNA for the CDR3: TGTGCCAGCAGCCTTCAAGGGACAGGGGATTCACCCCTCCACTTT. The rearrangement uses TRBV7-2 and TRBJ1-6; 10 bases are shared with TRBD1. CDR3 length equals 15 residues. Germline V CDR1 and CDR2: SGHTA, FQGNSA. V was pared by 5 bases and J by 8 bases, with 6 bases of the junction left unmatched.

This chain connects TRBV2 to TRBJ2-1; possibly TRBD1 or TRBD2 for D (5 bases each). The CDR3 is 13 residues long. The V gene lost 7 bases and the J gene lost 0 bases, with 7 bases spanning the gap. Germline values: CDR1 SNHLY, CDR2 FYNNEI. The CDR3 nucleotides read TGTGCCAGCAAGGGGACCTCCTACAATGAGCAGTTCTTC. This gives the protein CASKGTSYNEQFF.

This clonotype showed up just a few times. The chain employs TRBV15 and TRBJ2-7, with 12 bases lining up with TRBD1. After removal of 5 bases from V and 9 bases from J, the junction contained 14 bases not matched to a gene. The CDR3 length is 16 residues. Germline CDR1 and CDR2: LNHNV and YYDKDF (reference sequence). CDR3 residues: CATSPSGGQGARGQYF. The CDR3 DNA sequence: TGTGCCACCAGCCCAAGTGGGGGACAGGGGGCCCGGGGGCAGTACTTC.

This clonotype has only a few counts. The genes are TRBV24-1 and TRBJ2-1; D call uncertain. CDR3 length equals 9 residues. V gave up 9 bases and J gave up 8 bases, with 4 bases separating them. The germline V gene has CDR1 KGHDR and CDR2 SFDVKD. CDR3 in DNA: TGTGCCACCGGCGATGAGCAGTTCTTC. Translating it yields CATGDEQFF.

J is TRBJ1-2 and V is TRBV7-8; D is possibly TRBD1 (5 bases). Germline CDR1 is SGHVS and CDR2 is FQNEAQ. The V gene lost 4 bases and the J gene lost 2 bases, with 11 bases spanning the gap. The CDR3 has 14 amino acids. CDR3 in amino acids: CASSSPGLNYGYTF. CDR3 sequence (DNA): TGTGCCAGCAGCTCCCCAGGGCTAAACTATGGCTACACCTTC.

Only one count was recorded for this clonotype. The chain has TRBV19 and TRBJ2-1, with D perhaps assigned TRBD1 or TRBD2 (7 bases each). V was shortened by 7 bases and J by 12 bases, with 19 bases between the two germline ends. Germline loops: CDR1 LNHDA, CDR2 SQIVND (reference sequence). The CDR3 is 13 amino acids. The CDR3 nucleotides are TGTGCCAGTATTCCCAGGGGGGGAATTGGGCAGTTCTTC. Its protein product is CASIPRGGIGQFF.

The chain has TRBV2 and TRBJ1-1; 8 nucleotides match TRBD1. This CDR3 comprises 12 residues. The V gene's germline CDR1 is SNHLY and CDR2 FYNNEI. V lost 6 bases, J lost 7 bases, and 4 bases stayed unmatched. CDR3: CASSLTGVEAFF. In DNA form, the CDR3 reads TGTGCCAGCAGCCTGACAGGGGTTGAAGCTTTCTTT.

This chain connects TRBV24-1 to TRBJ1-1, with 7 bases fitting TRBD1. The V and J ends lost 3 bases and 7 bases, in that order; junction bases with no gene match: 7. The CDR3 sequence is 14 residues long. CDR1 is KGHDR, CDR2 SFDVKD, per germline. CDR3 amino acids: CATSDPPTGFEAFF. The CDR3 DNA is TGTGCCACCAGTGATCCACCGACAGGGTTTGAAGCTTTCTTT.

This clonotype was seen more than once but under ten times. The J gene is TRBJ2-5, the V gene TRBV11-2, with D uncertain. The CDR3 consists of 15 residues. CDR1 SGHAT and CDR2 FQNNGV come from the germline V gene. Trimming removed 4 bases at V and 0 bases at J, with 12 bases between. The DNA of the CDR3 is TGTGCCAGCAGCTCCGCCGAAGAAAACCAAGAGACCCAGTACTTC. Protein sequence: CASSSAEENQETQYF.

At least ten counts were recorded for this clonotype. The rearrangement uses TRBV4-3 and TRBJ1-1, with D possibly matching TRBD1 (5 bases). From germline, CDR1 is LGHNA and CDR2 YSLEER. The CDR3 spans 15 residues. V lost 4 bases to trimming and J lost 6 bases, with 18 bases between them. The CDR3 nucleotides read TGCGCCAGCAGCCCGGGCCCAGGGTTAATTCCTGAAGCTTTCTTT. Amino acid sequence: CASSPGPGLIPEAFF.

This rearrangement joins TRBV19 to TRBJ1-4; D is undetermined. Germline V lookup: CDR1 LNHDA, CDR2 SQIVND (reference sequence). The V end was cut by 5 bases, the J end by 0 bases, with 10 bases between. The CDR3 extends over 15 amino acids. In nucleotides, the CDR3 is TGTGCCAGTAGTTCGTCCGGCTCAACTAATGAAAAACTGTTTTTT. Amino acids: CASSSSGSTNEKLFF. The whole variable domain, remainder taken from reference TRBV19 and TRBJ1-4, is DGGITQSPKYLFRKEGQNVTLSCEQNLNHDAMYWYRQDPGQGLRLIYYSQIVNDFQKGDIAEGYSVSREKKESFPLTVTSAQKNPTAFYLCASSSSGSTNEKLFFGSGTQLSVL.

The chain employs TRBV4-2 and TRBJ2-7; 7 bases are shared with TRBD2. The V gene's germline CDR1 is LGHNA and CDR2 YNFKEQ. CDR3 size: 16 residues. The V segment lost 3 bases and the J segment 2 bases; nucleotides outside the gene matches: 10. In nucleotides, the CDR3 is TGTGCCAGCAGCCAGGCCCCCACTAGCGCAGCCTACGAGCAGTACTTC. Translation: CASSQAPTSAAYEQYF.

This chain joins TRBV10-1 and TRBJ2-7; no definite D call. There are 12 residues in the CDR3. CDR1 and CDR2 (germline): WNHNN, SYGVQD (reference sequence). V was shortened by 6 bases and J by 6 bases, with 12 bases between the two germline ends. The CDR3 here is CASSPEILEQYF. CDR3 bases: TGCGCCAGCAGCCCCGAGATCCTCGAGCAGTACTTC.

The CDR3 loop reads CASSRISDRGSGNTIYF. The CDR3 DNA reads as TGTGCCAGCAGCCGGATTTCGGACAGGGGGTCTGGAAACACCATATATTTT. The V and J genes are TRBV3-1 and TRBJ1-3, with 10 bases matching TRBD1. The CDR3 runs 17 residues. The germline CDR1 and CDR2 sequences are LGHDT and YNNKEL (reference sequence). V was pared by 4 bases and J by 1 base, with 7 bases of the junction left unmatched.

The CDR3 bases are TGCGCCAGCAGCTTGGCCGCACAGGGTAGAGATACGCAGTATTTT. As protein: CASSLAAQGRDTQYF. The chain couples TRBV5-1 to TRBJ2-3, with D possibly TRBD1 on 6 matching bases. The CDR3 spans 15 residues. Germline V gene lookup returns CDR1 SGHRS and CDR2 YFSETQ. The V and J ends lost 0 bases and 5 bases respectively, with 13 bases between them.

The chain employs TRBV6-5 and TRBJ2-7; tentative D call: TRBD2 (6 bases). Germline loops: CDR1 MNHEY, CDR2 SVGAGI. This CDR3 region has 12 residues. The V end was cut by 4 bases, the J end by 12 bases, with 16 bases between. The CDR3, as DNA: TGTGCCAGCAGTTCCTTTCAAGGGAGGCCGTACTTC. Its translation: CASSSFQGRPYF.

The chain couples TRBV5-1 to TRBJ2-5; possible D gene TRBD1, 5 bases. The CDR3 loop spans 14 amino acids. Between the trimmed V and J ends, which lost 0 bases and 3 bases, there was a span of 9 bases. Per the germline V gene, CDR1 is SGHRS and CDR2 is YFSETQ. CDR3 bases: TGCGCCAGCAGCTTGGCGGGCAGGGAAGAGACCCAGTACTTC. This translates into CASSLAGREETQYF.

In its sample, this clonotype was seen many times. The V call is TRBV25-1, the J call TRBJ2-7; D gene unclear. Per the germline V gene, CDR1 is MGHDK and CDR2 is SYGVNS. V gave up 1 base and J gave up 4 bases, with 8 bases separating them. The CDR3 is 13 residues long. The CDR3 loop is CASSELLRYEQYF. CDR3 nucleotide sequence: TGTGCCAGCAGTGAATTGCTACGATACGAGCAGTACTTC.